Shown below are 2 T cell receptor beta chains from a single sample sequenced in a study of technical replicates of blood from a few donors. Repertoires were generated with immunoSEQ multiplex PCR, while TCRdb's copy carries only in-frame clones and drops some. Seen here are over 50,000 clones, 80% to 95% observed once, and the top ten hold about 4.5%. What was sequenced was PBMCs. These receptors were obtained from a human donor in good health. Some clones in this sample may be carry-over from other donors' samples.

V gene TRBV29-1 combines with J gene TRBJ2-7, with 9 bases identical to TRBD1. CDR3 length: 15 residues. V shed 4 bases, J shed 4 bases, and the junction held 11 bases outside the gene matches. From germline, CDR1 is SQVTM and CDR2 ANQGSEA. The CDR3 DNA reads TGCAGCGTTGTCCCGGGACAGGGATTGCTTTACGAGCAGTACTTC. Its translation: CSVVPGQGLLYEQYF.

V and J are TRBV23-1 and TRBJ2-7; 9 nucleotides align to TRBD1. TRBV23-1 is designated an ORF whose function remains uncertain. CDR3 length: 14 residues. The V and J ends lost 6 bases and 4 bases, in that order; junction bases with no gene match: 7. Written as DNA, the CDR3 is TGCGCCAGCAGAGCCGGGACAGGGATGTACGAGCAGTACTTC. Protein sequence: CASRAGTGMYEQYF.